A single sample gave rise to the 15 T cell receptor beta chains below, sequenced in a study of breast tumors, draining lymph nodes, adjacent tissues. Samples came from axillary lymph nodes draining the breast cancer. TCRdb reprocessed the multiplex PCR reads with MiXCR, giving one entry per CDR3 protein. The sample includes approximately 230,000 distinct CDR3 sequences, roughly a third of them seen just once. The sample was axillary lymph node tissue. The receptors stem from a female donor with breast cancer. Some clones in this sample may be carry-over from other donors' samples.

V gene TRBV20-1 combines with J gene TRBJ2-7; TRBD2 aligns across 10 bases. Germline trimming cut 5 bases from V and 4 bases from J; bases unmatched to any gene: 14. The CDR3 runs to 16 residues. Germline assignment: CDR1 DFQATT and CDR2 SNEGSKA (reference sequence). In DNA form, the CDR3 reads TGCAGTGCTTCGCCTAGCGGGGGCCTTTCGCCGTACGAGCAGTACTTC. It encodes CSASPSGGLSPYEQYF.

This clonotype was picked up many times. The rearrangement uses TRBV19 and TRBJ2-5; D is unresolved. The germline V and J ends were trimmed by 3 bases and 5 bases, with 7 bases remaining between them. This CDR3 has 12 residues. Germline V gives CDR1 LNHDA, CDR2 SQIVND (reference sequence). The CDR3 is CASSIRGETQYF. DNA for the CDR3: TGTGCCAGTAGTATTCGTGGGGAGACCCAGTACTTC.

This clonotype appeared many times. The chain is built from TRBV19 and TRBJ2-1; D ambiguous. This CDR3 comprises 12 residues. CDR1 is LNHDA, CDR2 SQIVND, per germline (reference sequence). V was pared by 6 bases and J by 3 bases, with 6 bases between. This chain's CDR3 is CASRSIYNEQFF. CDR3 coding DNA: TGTGCCAGTAGGTCAATCTACAATGAGCAGTTCTTC.

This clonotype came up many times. The chain's CDR3 is CASSPLTGFSGNTIYF. CDR3 coding DNA: TGTGCCAGCAGTCCGTTAACAGGGTTCTCTGGAAACACCATATATTTT. V usage is TRBV12-3 or TRBV12-4 and J usage is TRBJ1-3; D might be TRBD1 (6 bases). The V end was cut by 5 bases, the J end by 0 bases, with 14 bases between. The CDR3 is 16 residues long.

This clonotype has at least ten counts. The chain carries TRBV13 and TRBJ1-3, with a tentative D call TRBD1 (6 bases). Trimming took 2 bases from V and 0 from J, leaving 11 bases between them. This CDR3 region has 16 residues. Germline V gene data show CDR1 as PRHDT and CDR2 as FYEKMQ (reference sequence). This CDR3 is CASSLKGELSGNTIYF. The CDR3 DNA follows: TGTGCCAGCAGCTTAAAGGGGGAACTCTCTGGAAACACCATATATTTT.

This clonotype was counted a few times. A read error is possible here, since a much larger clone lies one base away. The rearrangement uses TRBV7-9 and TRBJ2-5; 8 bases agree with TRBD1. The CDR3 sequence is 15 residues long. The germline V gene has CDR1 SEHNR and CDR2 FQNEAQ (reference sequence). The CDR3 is CASSYGTGGLETQHF. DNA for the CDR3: TGTGCCAGCAGCTACGGGACAGGTGGATTGGAGACCCAGCACTTC.

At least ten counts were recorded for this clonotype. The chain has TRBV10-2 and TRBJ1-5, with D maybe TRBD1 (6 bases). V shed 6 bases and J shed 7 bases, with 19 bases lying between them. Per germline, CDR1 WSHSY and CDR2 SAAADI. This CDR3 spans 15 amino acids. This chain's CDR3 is CASREGDGGFQPQHF. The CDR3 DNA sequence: TGCGCCAGCAGGGAGGGGGATGGGGGTTTCCAGCCCCAGCATTTT.

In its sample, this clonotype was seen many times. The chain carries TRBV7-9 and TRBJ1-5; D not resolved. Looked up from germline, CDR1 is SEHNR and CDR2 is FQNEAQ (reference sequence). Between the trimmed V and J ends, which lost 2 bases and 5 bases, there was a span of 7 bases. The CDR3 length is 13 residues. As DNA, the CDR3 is TGTGCCAGCAGCTTAATGGGTGATCAGCCCCAGCATTTT. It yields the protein CASSLMGDQPQHF.

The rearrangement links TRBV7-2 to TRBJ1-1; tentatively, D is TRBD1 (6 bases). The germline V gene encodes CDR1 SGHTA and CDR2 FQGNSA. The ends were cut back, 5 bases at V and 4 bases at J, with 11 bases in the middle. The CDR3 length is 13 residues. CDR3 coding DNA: TGTGCCAGCAGCAGGGGGGGAAGCACTGAAGCTTTCTTT. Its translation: CASSRGGSTEAFF.

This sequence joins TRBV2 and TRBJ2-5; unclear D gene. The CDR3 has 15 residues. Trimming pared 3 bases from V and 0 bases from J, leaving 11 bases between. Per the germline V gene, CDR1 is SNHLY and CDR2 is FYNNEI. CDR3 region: CASSDSLPNQETQYF. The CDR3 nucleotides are TGTGCCAGCAGTGATTCGTTGCCGAACCAAGAGACCCAGTACTTC.

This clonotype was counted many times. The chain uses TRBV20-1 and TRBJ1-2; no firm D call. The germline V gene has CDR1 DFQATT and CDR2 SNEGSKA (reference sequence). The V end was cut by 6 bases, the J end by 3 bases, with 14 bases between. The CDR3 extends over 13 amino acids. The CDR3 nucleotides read TGCAGTGCCCGAGGTGGGTTCGACTATGGCTACACCTTC. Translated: CSARGGFDYGYTF.

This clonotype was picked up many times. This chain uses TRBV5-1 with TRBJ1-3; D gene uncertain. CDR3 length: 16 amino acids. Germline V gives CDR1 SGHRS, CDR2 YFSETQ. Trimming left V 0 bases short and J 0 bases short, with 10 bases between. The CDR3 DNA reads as TGCGCCAGCAGCTTGGCGGGGATACTCTCTGGAAACACCATATATTTT. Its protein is CASSLAGILSGNTIYF. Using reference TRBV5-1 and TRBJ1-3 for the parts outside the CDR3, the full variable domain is KAGVTQTPRYLIKTRGQQVTLSCSPISGHRSVSWYQQTPGQGLQFLFEYFSETQRNKGNFPGRFSGRQFSNSRSEMNVSTLELGDSALYLCASSLAGILSGNTIYFGEGSWLTVV.

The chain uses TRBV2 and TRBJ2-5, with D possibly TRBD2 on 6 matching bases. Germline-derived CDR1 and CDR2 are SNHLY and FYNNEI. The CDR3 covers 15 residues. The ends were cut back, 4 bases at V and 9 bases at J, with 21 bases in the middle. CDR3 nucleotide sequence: TGTGCCAGCAGTGCCCAGGAGTCAACAGGCGGGGCCCAGTACTTC. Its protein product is CASSAQESTGGAQYF.

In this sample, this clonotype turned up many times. The CDR3 spells CASSFSRTTSYEQYF. The CDR3 DNA reads TGTGCCAGCAGTTTCAGCCGGACTACCTCCTACGAGCAGTACTTC. V is TRBV12-3 or TRBV12-4 and J is TRBJ2-7; TRBD2 might be the D (6 bases). The ends were cut back, 3 bases at V and 0 bases at J, with 12 bases in the middle. The CDR3 extends over 15 amino acids.

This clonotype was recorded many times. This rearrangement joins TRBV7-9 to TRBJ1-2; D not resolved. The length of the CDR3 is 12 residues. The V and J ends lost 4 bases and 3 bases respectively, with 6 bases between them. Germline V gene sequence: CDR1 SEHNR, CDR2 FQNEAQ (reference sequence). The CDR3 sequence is CASSSDYYGYTF. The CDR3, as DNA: TGTGCCAGCAGCTCCGACTACTATGGCTACACCTTC.